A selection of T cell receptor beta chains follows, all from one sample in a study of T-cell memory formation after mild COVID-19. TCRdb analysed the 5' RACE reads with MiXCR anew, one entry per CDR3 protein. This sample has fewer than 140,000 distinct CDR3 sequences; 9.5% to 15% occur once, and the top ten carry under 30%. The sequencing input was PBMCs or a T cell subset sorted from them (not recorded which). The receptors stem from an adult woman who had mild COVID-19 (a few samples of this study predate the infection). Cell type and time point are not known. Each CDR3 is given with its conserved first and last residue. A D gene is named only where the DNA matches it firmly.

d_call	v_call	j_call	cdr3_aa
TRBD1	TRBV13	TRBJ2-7	CASSSTDRARGIEQYF
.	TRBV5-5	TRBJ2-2	CASSLQGITGELFF
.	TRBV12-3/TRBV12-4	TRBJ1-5	CASSYSVEFSNQPQHF
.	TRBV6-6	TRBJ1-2	CASSYLGQGLYGYTF
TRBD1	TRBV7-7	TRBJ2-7	CASSLGQFSYEQYF
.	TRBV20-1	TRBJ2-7	CSARERTENSYEQYF
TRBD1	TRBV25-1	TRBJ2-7	CASSGRGTGRPYEQYF
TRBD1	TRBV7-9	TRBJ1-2	CASSLGLSAGQNYGYTF
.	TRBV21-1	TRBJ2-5	CASSNGQGQGETQYF
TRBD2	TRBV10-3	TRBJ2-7	CAISEKAGAFSYEQYF
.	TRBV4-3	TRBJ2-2	CASSQDRLAANTGELFF
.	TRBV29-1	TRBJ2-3	CSVEDGLRADTQYF
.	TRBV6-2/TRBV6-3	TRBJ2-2	CASSPWTTRTGELFF
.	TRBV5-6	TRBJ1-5	CASSLGQAPENQPQHF
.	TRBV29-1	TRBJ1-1	CSVEATGLNTEAFF
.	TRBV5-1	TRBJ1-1	CASSFGDRAVTEAFF
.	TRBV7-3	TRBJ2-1	CASSPMAISYNEQFF
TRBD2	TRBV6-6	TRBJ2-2	CASSYTVRAGGPDTGELFF
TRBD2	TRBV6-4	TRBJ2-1	CASRLVSSTSLSYNEQFF
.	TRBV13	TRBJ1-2	CASSERQRLMDYTF
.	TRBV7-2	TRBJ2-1	CASSLYGEQFF
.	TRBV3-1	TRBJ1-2	CASSPGQIDYGYTF
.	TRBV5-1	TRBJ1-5	CASSLGRGVNQPQHF
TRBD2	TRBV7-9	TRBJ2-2	CASSPSSGGYTGELFF
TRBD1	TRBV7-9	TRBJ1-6	CASSPGGQPLHF
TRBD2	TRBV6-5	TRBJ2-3	CASSYSKTGGGDTQYF
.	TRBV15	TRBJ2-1	CATSRIGVALEQFF
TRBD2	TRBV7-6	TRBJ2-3	CASSSLAGGPDTQYF
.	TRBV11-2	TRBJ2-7	CASSLVRPGQAYEQYF
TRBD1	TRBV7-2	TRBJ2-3	CASSLEWDRSDTQYF
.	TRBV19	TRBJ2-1	CASSINGGTNNEQFF
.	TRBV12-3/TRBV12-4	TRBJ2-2	CASSLDWAALGTGELFF
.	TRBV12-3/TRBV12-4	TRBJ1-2	CASSLGQTYGYTF
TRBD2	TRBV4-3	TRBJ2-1	CASSQDRLAGGGNEQFF
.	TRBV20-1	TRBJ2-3	CSALRVSSTDTQYF
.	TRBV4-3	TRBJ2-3	CASSQDRQDGPLTDTQYF
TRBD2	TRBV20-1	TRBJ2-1	CSALDPSSGGANEQFF
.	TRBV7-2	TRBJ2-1	CASSLVQPSNEQFF
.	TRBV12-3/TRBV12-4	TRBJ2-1	CASMWNNEQFF
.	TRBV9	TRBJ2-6	CASSTSTRQSSGANVLTF